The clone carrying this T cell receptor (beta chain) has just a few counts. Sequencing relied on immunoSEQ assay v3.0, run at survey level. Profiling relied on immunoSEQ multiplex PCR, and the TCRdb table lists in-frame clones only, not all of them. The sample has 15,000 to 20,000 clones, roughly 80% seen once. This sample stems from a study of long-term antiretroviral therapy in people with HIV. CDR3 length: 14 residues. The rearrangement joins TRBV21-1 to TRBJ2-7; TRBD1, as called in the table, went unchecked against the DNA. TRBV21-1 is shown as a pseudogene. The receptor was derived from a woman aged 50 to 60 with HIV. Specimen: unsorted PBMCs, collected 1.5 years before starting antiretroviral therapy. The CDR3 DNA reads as TGTGCCAGCTATGGAAGACAGGGTTCCTACGAGCAGTACGTC. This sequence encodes CASYGRQGSYEQYV.